This entry lists 8 T cell receptor beta chains sequenced from one sample in a study of blood T cells in healthy people across ages. A sample-barcoded 5' primer and a J-beta primer mix were used in a second PCR of about 7 to 12 cycles. TCRdb ran MiXCR on the 5' RACE reads and lists one entry per CDR3 protein. In the table there are 800,000 to 950,000 distinct CDR3 sequences, 35% to 40% of which are singletons. Sequenced material: blood. The receptors here all came from a man younger than 35 in good health.

This clonotype has at least ten counts. This rearrangement joins TRBV4-3 to TRBJ2-5, with 8 bases identical to TRBD2. Germline CDR1 is LGHNA and CDR2 is YSLEER. The J segment lost 2 bases and the V segment lost 2 bases, leaving 7 bases of the junction unmatched. CDR3 length: 16 residues. This chain's CDR3 is CASSQWVAGGQETQYF. The DNA for the CDR3 is TGCGCCAGCAGCCAATGGGTTGCGGGGGGTCAAGAGACCCAGTACTTC.

This clonotype was recorded many times. The chain's CDR3 is CASSPTRVAGSYEQYF. The CDR3 DNA sequence: TGTGCCAGCAGTCCCACCAGGGTAGCGGGGTCCTACGAGCAGTACTTC. The rearrangement uses TRBV6-5 and TRBJ2-7; 8 bases line up with TRBD2. The CDR3 sequence is 16 residues long. Per the germline V gene, CDR1 is MNHEY and CDR2 is SVGAGI. V shed 5 bases and J 1 base; nucleotides not matched to a gene: 10.

This clonotype was detected a few times. This rearrangement joins TRBV2 to TRBJ2-1; the D gene could be TRBD1 or TRBD2 (5 bases each). The CDR3 is made up of 14 amino acids. Germline-derived CDR1 and CDR2 are SNHLY and FYNNEI. Trimming shortened V by 4 bases and J by 8 bases, and 15 bases separated the two germline ends. The CDR3 DNA reads as TGTGCCAGCAGTGCCCTGGGGGTTGGGGATGAGCAGTTCTTC. Residues: CASSALGVGDEQFF. Full variable domain (outside the CDR3, taken from reference TRBV2 and TRBJ2-1): EPEVTQTPSHQVTQMGQEVILRCVPISNHLYFYWYRQILGQKVEFLVSFYNNEISEKSEIFDDQFSVERPDGSNFTLKIRSTKLEDSAMYFCASSALGVGDEQFFGPGTRLTVL.

The chain recombines TRBV29-1 with TRBJ2-5; D perhaps matches TRBD1 (6 bases). The CDR3 is made up of 15 amino acids. The germline V and J ends were trimmed by 3 bases and 4 bases, with 18 bases remaining between them. Germline V gene sequence: CDR1 SQVTM, CDR2 ANQGSEA. The CDR3 protein is CSVESVTGYGETQYF. For the CDR3, the DNA is TGCAGCGTTGAGAGTGTTACAGGGTACGGAGAGACCCAGTACTTC.

The V and J genes are TRBV7-9 and TRBJ1-2, with 8 bases lining up with TRBD1. Germline CDR1 SEHNR, CDR2 FQNEAQ (reference sequence). There are 15 residues in the CDR3. Trimming removed 4 bases from V and 8 bases from J; junction bases left unmatched: 12. CDR3 sequence reads: CASSSDREMAVGYTF. CDR3 DNA sequence: TGTGCCAGCAGCTCGGACAGGGAGATGGCGGTAGGCTACACCTTC.

The chain links TRBV7-9 to TRBJ2-7, with TRBD2 identical over 8 bases. CDR1 SEHNR and CDR2 FQNEAQ come from the germline V gene (reference sequence). The CDR3 is made up of 14 amino acids. V gave up 5 bases and J gave up 0 bases; unmatched junction bases: 3. The CDR3 spells CASSMSGGSYEQYF. The CDR3 DNA reads TGTGCCAGCAGCATGAGCGGGGGCTCCTACGAGCAGTACTTC.

This clonotype occurred a few times. This chain uses TRBV5-4 with TRBJ1-1; D gene ambiguous. V lost 4 bases and J 1 base, leaving 17 bases between the germline ends. CDR1 is SGHNT, CDR2 YYREEE, per germline (reference sequence). The CDR3 sequence is 16 residues long. The CDR3 DNA reads TGTGCCAGCAGCCTAGGACCGATTTTTTCGAACACTGAAGCTTTCTTT. Translated, it gives CASSLGPIFSNTEAFF. Filled out from reference TRBV5-4 and TRBJ1-1, the complete variable domain reads ETGVTQSPTHLIKTRGQQVTLRCSSQSGHNTVSWYQQALGQGPQFIFQYYREEENGRGNFPPRFSGLQFPNYSSELNVNALELDDSALYLCASSLGPIFSNTEAFFGQGTRLTVV.

The CDR3 region has the DNA TGCGCCACCGCCACCGACAGGGGGATTCAGCCCCAGCATTTT. Translated: CATATDRGIQPQHF. The rearrangement uses TRBV4-1 and TRBJ1-5; the match to TRBD1 covers 9 bases. With V trimmed by 10 bases and J by 6 bases, 10 bases remained unmatched. Germline V gene sequence: CDR1 MGHRA, CDR2 YSYEKL. The CDR3 contains 14 residues.